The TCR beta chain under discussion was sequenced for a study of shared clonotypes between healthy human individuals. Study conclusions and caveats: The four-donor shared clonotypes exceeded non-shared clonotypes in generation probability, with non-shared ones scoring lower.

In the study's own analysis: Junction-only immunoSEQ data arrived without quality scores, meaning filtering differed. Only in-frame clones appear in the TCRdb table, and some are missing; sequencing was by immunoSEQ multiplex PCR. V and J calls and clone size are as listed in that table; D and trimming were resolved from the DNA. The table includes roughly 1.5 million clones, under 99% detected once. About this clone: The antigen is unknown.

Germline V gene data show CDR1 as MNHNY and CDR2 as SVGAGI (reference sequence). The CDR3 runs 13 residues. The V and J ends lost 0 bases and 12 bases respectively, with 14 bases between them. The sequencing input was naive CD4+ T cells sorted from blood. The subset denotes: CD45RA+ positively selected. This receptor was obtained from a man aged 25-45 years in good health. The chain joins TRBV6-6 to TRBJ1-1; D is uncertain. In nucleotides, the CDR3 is TGTGCCAGCAGTTACTCGGTCGGGCATCGAACTTTCTTT. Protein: CASSYSVGHRTFF.